The 4 T cell receptor beta chains reported below all come from one sample, sequenced in a study of OX40 agonist ivuxolimab in advanced cancers. Repertoires were generated with immunoSEQ multiplex PCR, while TCRdb's copy carries only in-frame clones and drops some. The data hold about 75,000 clones, with roughly nine tenths observed a single time. The sequencing here drew on CD4+ or CD8+ T cells sorted from blood, taken in a trial of the OX40 agonist ivuxolimab. The source of these receptors is an adult with an advanced solid tumor such as melanoma, head and neck, liver or kidney cancer.

The chain employs TRBV5-1 and TRBJ1-1, with TRBD1 matching 7 bases. With V trimmed by 4 bases and J by 3 bases, 6 bases remained unmatched. This CDR3 comprises 14 residues. CDR1 is SGHRS, CDR2 YFSETQ, per germline. The CDR3 reads CASSLQGWDTEAFF. For the CDR3, the DNA is TGCGCCAGCAGCCTACAGGGGTGGGACACTGAAGCTTTCTTT.

This chain links TRBV7-2 with TRBJ2-2, with D possibly TRBD1 on 5 matching bases. Germline CDR1 reads SGHTA; CDR2 reads FQGNSA. The CDR3 covers 13 residues. V was trimmed by 5 bases and J by 5 bases, leaving 9 bases between them. CDR3 region: CASSAQGTGELFF. The CDR3, as DNA: TGTGCCAGCAGCGCTCAGGGTACCGGGGAGCTGTTTTTT. Full variable domain (missing parts from reference TRBV7-2 and TRBJ2-2): GAGVSQSPSNKVTEKGKDVELRCDPISGHTALYWYRQSLGQGLEFLIYFQGNSAPDKSGLPSDRFSAERTGGSVSTLTIQRTQQEDSAVYLCASSAQGTGELFFGEGSRLTVL.

The chain combines TRBV6-5 with TRBJ2-7; unclear D gene. V was pared by 2 bases and J by 7 bases, with 0 bases between. CDR3 length: 9 residues. The germline gives CDR1 MNHEY, CDR2 SVGAGI. The CDR3 DNA follows: TGTGCCAGCAGTTACGAGCAGTACTTC. Its translation is CASSYEQYF.

The chain joins TRBV6-1 to TRBJ2-1; D call uncertain. V lost 2 bases and J lost 0, with 11 bases in between. Germline CDR1 is MNHNS and CDR2 is SASEGT. The CDR3 loop spans 16 amino acids. The CDR3 region has the DNA TGTGCCAGCAGTGAACGGAGTCCCCACTCCTACAATGAGCAGTTCTTC. This gives the protein CASSERSPHSYNEQFF.